The next 17 T cell receptor beta chains were all read from a single sample in a study of T-cell memory formation after mild COVID-19. TCRdb redid the calling of the 5' RACE reads with MiXCR, one entry per CDR3 protein. The sample has about 560,000 distinct CDR3 sequences; less than 25% are singletons. Sequenced: PBMCs or a T cell subset sorted from them (not recorded which). The receptors were sampled from an adult woman who had mild COVID-19 (a few samples of this study predate the infection). Cell type and time point are not known.

In this sample, this clonotype turned up a few times. This rearrangement joins TRBV9 to TRBJ2-7, with a tentative D call TRBD1 (6 bases). The CDR3 consists of 13 residues. Trimming removed 5 bases from V and 2 bases from J, with 11 bases in between. Germline lookup yields CDR1 SGDLS and CDR2 YYNGEE. The CDR3 DNA reads TGTGCCAGCAGTGATAGGGACACCTACGAGCAGTACTTC. Encoded protein: CASSDRDTYEQYF.

This clonotype was counted between two and nine times. V is TRBV6-2 or TRBV6-3 and J is TRBJ1-5; 9 nucleotides align to TRBD1. This CDR3 contains 15 residues. Germline assignment: CDR1 MNHEY and CDR2 SVGEGT. With V trimmed by 6 bases and J by 3 bases, 6 bases remained unmatched. For the CDR3, the DNA is TGTGCCAGCAGCGAACAGGGGGCGTTCAATCAGCCCCAGCATTTT. Its protein product is CASSEQGAFNQPQHF.

CDR3 in DNA: TGTGCCAGCAGGATCAGTCTAAATCAGCCCCAGCATTTT. Its protein product is CASRISLNQPQHF. This chain links TRBV12-3 or TRBV12-4 with TRBJ1-5, with D hard to call. V dropped 6 bases and J dropped 4 bases, with 10 bases sitting between them. There are 13 residues in the CDR3.

The chain couples TRBV20-1 to TRBJ2-1; D is uncertain. V lost 3 bases to trimming and J lost 1 base, with 7 bases between them. The CDR3 extends over 13 amino acids. Germline assignment: CDR1 DFQATT and CDR2 SNEGSKA (reference sequence). The CDR3 protein is CSASPGSYNEQFF. The DNA for the CDR3 is TGCAGTGCTAGCCCCGGTTCCTACAATGAGCAGTTCTTC.

The V gene is TRBV7-3, the J gene TRBJ2-2; weak D call: TRBD2 (6 bases). CDR1 and CDR2 from the germline V gene are SGHTA and FQGTGA. This CDR3 has 16 amino acids. The germline V and J ends were trimmed by 2 bases and 3 bases, with 13 bases remaining between them. This CDR3 reads CASSLHSGVDTGELFF. Written as DNA, the CDR3 is TGTGCCAGCAGCTTACATTCGGGGGTCGACACCGGGGAGCTGTTTTTT.

The J gene is TRBJ2-3, the V gene TRBV12-3 or TRBV12-4, with TRBD1 matching 7 bases. The CDR3 loop spans 15 amino acids. Germline trimming cut 5 bases from V and 0 bases from J; bases unmatched to any gene: 5. For the CDR3, the DNA is TGTGCCAGCAGTCATTGGGACAGAAGCACAGATACGCAGTATTTT. It translates to CASSHWDRSTDTQYF.

CDR3 nucleotide sequence: TGCGCCAGCAGCATACCAGGGGGACCGGTTGAAGCTTTCTTT. Translating it yields CASSIPGGPVEAFF. The chain recombines TRBV4-1 with TRBJ1-1; 7 positions match TRBD1. The junction had 10 bases not matched to a gene; V was cut back by 5 bases and J by 7 bases. Germline CDR1 is MGHRA and CDR2 is YSYEKL. The CDR3 loop spans 14 amino acids.

This clonotype has just a few counts. This chain links TRBV4-3 with TRBJ1-4, with D tentatively TRBD1 (5 bases). V gave up 2 bases and J gave up 5 bases, with 15 bases separating them. CDR1 LGHNA and CDR2 YSLEER come from the germline V gene. This CDR3 contains 16 residues. CDR3 sequence (DNA): TGCGCCAGCAGCCAAACACCGGGACGGCTGAATGAAAAACTGTTTTTT. Translation: CASSQTPGRLNEKLFF.

This clonotype was seen more than once but under ten times. The genes are TRBV6-2 or TRBV6-3 and TRBJ2-5; weak D call: TRBD2 (6 bases). The ends were cut back, 6 bases at V and 3 bases at J, with 14 bases in the middle. The CDR3 runs to 14 residues. Germline V gives CDR1 MNHEY, CDR2 SVGEGT. CDR3 region: CASRTLWREETQYF. CDR3 bases: TGTGCCAGCAGGACCCTTTGGAGGGAAGAGACCCAGTACTTC.

The chain employs TRBV11-2 and TRBJ2-3; TRBD2 aligns across 8 bases. Germline CDR1 reads SGHAT; CDR2 reads FQNNGV. V lost 2 bases, J lost 0 bases, and 4 bases stayed unmatched. The CDR3 length is 16 residues. DNA of the CDR3: TGTGCCAGCAGCTTACATGCTAGCGGGAGCACAGATACGCAGTATTTT. It codes for CASSLHASGSTDTQYF.

The chain links TRBV5-1 to TRBJ1-6, with 10 positions matching TRBD1. The J segment lost 8 bases and the V segment lost 5 bases, leaving 4 bases of the junction unmatched. This CDR3 is 14 amino acids long. Germline loops: CDR1 SGHRS, CDR2 YFSETQ. This chain's CDR3 is CASRTDRGHSPLHF. The CDR3 nucleotides are TGCGCCAGCAGGACCGACAGGGGGCATTCACCCCTCCACTTT.

This clonotype was found a few times. The rearrangement links TRBV2 to TRBJ2-2; D is uncertain. With 3 bases removed from V and 7 bases from J, the gap between germline ends came to 6 bases. The CDR3 has 12 residues. Germline V gene lookup returns CDR1 SNHLY and CDR2 FYNNEI. The DNA of the CDR3 is TGTGCCAGCAGTGAGGCCAGCGGGGAGCTGTTTTTT. Translation gives CASSEASGELFF.

The J gene is TRBJ1-2, the V gene TRBV9, with 7 bases fitting TRBD1. Per the germline V gene, CDR1 is SGDLS and CDR2 is YYNGEE. The length of the CDR3 is 15 residues. With V trimmed by 3 bases and J by 2 bases, 7 bases remained unmatched. The chain's CDR3 is CASSERQGANYGYTF. The CDR3 coding sequence is TGTGCCAGCAGCGAGAGACAGGGCGCGAACTATGGCTACACCTTC.

This clonotype was observed a handful of times. The rearrangement links TRBV18 to TRBJ1-5, with TRBD1 matching over 7 bases. The CDR3 has 17 residues. Germline-derived CDR1 and CDR2 are KGHSH and LQKENI. V shed 5 bases and J 3 bases; nucleotides not matched to a gene: 13. In DNA, the CDR3 is TGTGCCAGCTCAGATACCCCGGGACAGCGGCACAATCAGCCCCAGCATTTT. Protein: CASSDTPGQRHNQPQHF.

This clonotype was seen ten or more times. This chain uses TRBV5-1 with TRBJ2-1; D possibly uses TRBD1 or TRBD2 (5 bases each). CDR1 and CDR2 from the germline V gene are SGHRS and YFSETQ. The CDR3 spans 13 residues. V was pared by 4 bases and J by 6 bases, with 11 bases between. CDR3 in amino acids: CASSPGPPNEQFF. CDR3 sequence (DNA): TGCGCCAGCAGCCCGGGACCTCCCAATGAGCAGTTCTTC.

The gene calls are TRBV27 and TRBJ2-5; tentatively, D is TRBD1 or TRBD2 (6 bases each). Germline V gene lookup returns CDR1 MNHEY and CDR2 SMNVEV (reference sequence). The ends were cut back, 2 bases at V and 4 bases at J, with 17 bases in the middle. This CDR3 contains 16 residues. As DNA, the CDR3 is TGTGCCAGCAGTTTACGGTGGGGGGCGAGGGGAGAGACCCAGTACTTC. It yields the protein CASSLRWGARGETQYF.

J is TRBJ2-1 and V is TRBV6-4; D is unresolved. The V end lost 5 bases, the J end lost 0 bases, and 14 bases lay between the germline ends. The CDR3 is made up of 16 amino acids. Germline-derived CDR1 and CDR2 are MRHNA and SNTAGT. The CDR3, as DNA: TGTGCCAGCAGTCCGGGCCGAACTTCCTCCTACAATGAGCAGTTCTTC. Translated: CASSPGRTSSYNEQFF.